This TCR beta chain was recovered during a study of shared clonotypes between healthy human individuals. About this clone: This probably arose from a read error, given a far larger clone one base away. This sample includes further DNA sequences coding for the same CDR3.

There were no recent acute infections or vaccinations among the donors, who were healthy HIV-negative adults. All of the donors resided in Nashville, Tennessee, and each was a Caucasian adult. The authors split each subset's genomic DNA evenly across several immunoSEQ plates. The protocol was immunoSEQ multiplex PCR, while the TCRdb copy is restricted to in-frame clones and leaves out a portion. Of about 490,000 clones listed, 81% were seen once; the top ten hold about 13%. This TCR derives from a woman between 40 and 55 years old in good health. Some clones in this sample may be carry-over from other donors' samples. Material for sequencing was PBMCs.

CDR3 loop: CATSVRGAEDTQYF. The CDR3 DNA is TGTGCCACCAGTGTGAGGGGAGCAGAAGATACGCAGTATTTT. J is TRBJ2-3 and V is TRBV15, with D perhaps given as TRBD1 or TRBD2 (5 bases each). This CDR3 has 14 amino acids. Germline V gene data show CDR1 as LNHNV and CDR2 as YYDKDF (reference sequence). Trimming took 6 bases from V and 5 from J, leaving 15 bases between them. The full variable domain, completed using reference TRBV15 and TRBJ2-3, is DAMVIQNPRYQVTQFGKPVTLSCSQTLNHNVMYWYQQKSSQAPKLLFHYYDKDFNNEADTPDNFQSRRPNTSFCFLDIRSPGLGDTAMYLCATSVRGAEDTQYFGPGTRLTVL.